This is a list of T cell receptor beta chains from one sample in a study of shared clonotypes between healthy human individuals. Produced via immunoSEQ multiplex PCR; TCRdb's table is partial and in-frame only. The sample includes roughly 520,000 clones, roughly 95% of them seen just once. Material: naive CD4+ T cells sorted from blood. The receptors stem from a woman under 40 in good health. CDR3s include the opening cysteine and the closing phenylalanine or tryptophan. The D gene is left open where the match is weak. Expanded clones are given a class, and other clones once, few, many or no size at all.

>TRBV18|.|.|14|TRBJ1-3
CASSPQNSGNTIYF
TGTGCCAGCTCACCTCAGAACTCTGGAAACACCATATATTTT
>TRBV30|.|.|14|TRBJ2-2
CAWTDKGGTGELFF
TGTGCCTGGACCGACAAGGGGGGCACCGGGGAGCTGTTTTTT
>TRBV9|TRBD2|.|18|TRBJ2-1
CASSVRLAGVASYNEQFF
TGTGCCAGCAGCGTACGACTAGCGGGAGTAGCTTCCTACAATGAGCAGTTCTTC
>TRBV28|.|once|11|TRBJ2-5
CASSFRETQYF
TGTGCCAGCAGTTTCCGAGAGACCCAGTACTTC
>TRBV5-6|.|.|15|TRBJ1-3
CASSFPTDSGNTIYF
TGTGCCAGCAGCTTTCCGACAGACTCTGGAAACACCATATATTTT
>TRBV19|.|.|13|TRBJ1-1
CASSKTGNTEAFF
TGTGCCAGTAGTAAGACAGGGAACACTGAAGCTTTCTTT
>TRBV6-4|.|.|13|TRBJ1-5
CASSEDGHQPQHF
TGTGCCAGCAGTGAGGACGGGCATCAGCCCCAGCATTTT
>TRBV7-2|.|.|15|TRBJ2-6
CASTLAASGANVLTF
TGTGCCAGCACCCTTGCGGCGTCCGGGGCCAACGTCCTGACTTTC
>TRBV2|.|few|11|TRBJ1-1
CASKVVTEAFF
TGTGCCAGCAAAGTGGTGACTGAAGCTTTCTTT
>TRBV4-1|.|.|16|TRBJ2-7
CASSQLRAGISYEQYF
TGCGCCAGCAGCCAACTTCGGGCAGGTATCTCCTACGAGCAGTACTTC
>TRBV30|.|.|13|TRBJ1-2
CAWSIDSDYGYTF
TGTGCCTGGAGTATCGACAGTGACTATGGCTACACCTTC
>TRBV6-6|TRBD1|.|15|TRBJ1-4
CASSLRTGPNEKLFF
TGTGCCAGCAGTCTCAGGACAGGACCAAATGAAAAACTGTTTTTT
>TRBV28|TRBD2|.|15|TRBJ2-3
CASSRAGGLTDTQYF
TGTGCCAGCAGTCGAGCGGGAGGGCTCACAGATACGCAGTATTTT
>TRBV5-4|.|.|14|TRBJ2-7
CASSLGRAFREQYF
TGTGCCAGCAGCTTGGGACGGGCCTTTCGTGAGCAGTACTTC
>TRBV28|.|.|12|TRBJ2-7
CASSLAGYEQYF
TGTGCCAGCAGTTTAGCCGGATACGAGCAGTACTTC
>TRBV30|TRBD1|.|13|TRBJ2-7
CAWSPGQLYEQYF
TGTGCCTGGAGCCCGGGACAGCTATACGAGCAGTACTTC
>TRBV5-1|TRBD2|.|17|TRBJ2-3
CASSFSSGTSATDTQYF
TGCGCCAGCAGCTTCTCTTCCGGGACTAGCGCCACAGATACGCAGTATTTT
>TRBV5-1|TRBD1|.|13|TRBJ2-7
CARKQGADDEQYF
TGCGCCCGCAAACAGGGGGCTGATGACGAGCAGTACTTC
>TRBV5-8|TRBD2|.|13|TRBJ2-7
CASTRLAGYEQYF
TGTGCCAGCACGAGACTAGCGGGCTACGAGCAGTACTTC
>TRBV5-1|TRBD2|.|16|TRBJ2-1
CASSPDGTSGYNEQFF
TGCGCCAGCAGCCCTGACGGGACTAGCGGCTACAATGAGCAGTTCTTC
>TRBV27|.|.|15|TRBJ2-7
CASRSGISPPYEQYF
TGTGCCAGCAGATCAGGGATTTCCCCCCCCTACGAGCAGTACTTC
>TRBV19|.|.|13|TRBJ2-2
CASSTSGTGELFF
TGTGCCAGTAGTACCAGTGGCACCGGGGAGCTGTTTTTT
>TRBV2|TRBD1|.|12|TRBJ2-7
CASRDRGLEQYF
TGTGCCAGCAGAGACAGGGGTTTGGAGCAGTACTTC
>TRBV28|.|few|16|TRBJ2-7
CASRAWGRGNTVEQYF
TGTGCCAGTCGGGCTTGGGGCAGGGGCAATACCGTCGAGCAGTACTTC
>TRBV30|TRBD1|once|15|TRBJ2-7
CAWSPGQGLKDEQYF
TGTGCCTGGAGTCCGGGACAGGGACTCAAGGACGAGCAGTACTTC
>TRBV19|TRBD1|.|18|TRBJ2-7
CASTPYYPLQGASYEQYF
TGTGCCAGTACCCCTTATTACCCCTTACAGGGGGCCTCCTACGAGCAGTACTTC
>TRBV27|TRBD1|.|17|TRBJ1-2
CASGSAGTGGEVHGYTF
TGTGCCAGCGGATCAGCCGGGACAGGGGGCGAAGTACATGGCTACACCTTC
>TRBV2|TRBD2|.|11|TRBJ2-5
CASGGGETQYF
TGTGCCAGCGGGGGGGGAGAGACCCAGTACTTC
>TRBV7-2|TRBD2|.|16|TRBJ2-1
CASSRRGTSGYNEQFF
TGTGCCAGCAGCCGTCGGGGGACTAGCGGCTACAATGAGCAGTTCTTC
>TRBV5-1|.|.|19|TRBJ2-2
CASSLKAAIGEPNTGELFF
TGCGCCAGCAGCTTGAAGGCGGCCATTGGCGAACCGAACACCGGGGAGCTGTTTTTT
>TRBV7-2|TRBD2|.|13|TRBJ2-7
CASTARETYEQYF
TGTGCCAGCACGGCGCGGGAGACCTACGAGCAGTACTTC
>TRBV27|.|.|13|TRBJ1-2
CASRKTANYGYTF
TGTGCCAGCAGAAAGACAGCTAACTATGGCTACACCTTC
>TRBV18|TRBD1|.|14|TRBJ1-4
CASSPRQGREKLFF
TGTGCCAGCTCACCACGACAGGGTCGGGAAAAACTGTTTTTT
>TRBV19|.|.|14|TRBJ1-2
CASSKPGASGGYTF
TGTGCCAGTAGTAAACCGGGGGCCAGTGGTGGCTACACCTTC
>TRBV6-5|.|.|15|TRBJ2-4
CASSYSRGAKNIQYF
TGTGCCAGCAGTTACTCGAGGGGAGCCAAAAACATTCAGTACTTC
>TRBV7-9|.|.|15|TRBJ1-5
CASSKSQVGVSPQHF
TGTGCCAGCAGCAAATCACAGGTGGGTGTGTCGCCCCAGCATTTT
>TRBV19|.|.|15|TRBJ2-7
CASSTGGAIGGEQYF
TGTGCCAGTAGTACAGGGGGGGCTATAGGCGGCGAGCAGTACTTC
>TRBV27|.|.|16|TRBJ2-7
CASSPGGRRETYEQYF
TGTGCCAGCAGTCCCGGAGGACGGAGAGAGACCTACGAGCAGTACTTC
>TRBV5-1|TRBD2|.|14|TRBJ2-7
CASTPTSGNYEQYF
TGCGCCAGCACCCCGACTAGCGGGAACTACGAGCAGTACTTC